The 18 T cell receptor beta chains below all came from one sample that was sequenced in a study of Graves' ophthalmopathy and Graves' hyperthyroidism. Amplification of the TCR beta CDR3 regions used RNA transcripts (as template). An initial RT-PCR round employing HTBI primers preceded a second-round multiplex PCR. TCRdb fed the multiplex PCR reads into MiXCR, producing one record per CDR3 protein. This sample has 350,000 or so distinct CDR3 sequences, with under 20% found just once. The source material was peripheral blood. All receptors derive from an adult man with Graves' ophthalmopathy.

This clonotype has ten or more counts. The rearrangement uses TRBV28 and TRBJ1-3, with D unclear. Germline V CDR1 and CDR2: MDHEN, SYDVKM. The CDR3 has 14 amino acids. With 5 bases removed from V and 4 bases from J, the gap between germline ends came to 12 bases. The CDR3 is CASSPYRSGNTIYF. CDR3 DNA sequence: TGTGCCAGCAGTCCGTACCGGAGCGGAAACACCATATATTTT.

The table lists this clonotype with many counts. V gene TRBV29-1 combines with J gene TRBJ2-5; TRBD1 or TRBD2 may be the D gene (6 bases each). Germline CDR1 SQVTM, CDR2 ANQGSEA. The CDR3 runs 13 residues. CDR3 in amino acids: CCGGGGFQETQYF. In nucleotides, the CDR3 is TGCTGCGGAGGAGGGGGATTTCAAGAGACCCAGTACTTC.

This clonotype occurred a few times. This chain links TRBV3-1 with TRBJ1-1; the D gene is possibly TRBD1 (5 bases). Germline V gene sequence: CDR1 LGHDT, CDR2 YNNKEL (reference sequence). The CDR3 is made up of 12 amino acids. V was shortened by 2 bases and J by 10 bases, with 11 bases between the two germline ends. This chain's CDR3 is CASSQRDGAAFF. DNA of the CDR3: TGTGCCAGCAGCCAAAGAGATGGGGCAGCTTTCTTT. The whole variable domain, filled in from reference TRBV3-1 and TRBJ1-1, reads DTAVSQTPKYLVTQMGNDKSIKCEQNLGHDTMYWYKQDSKKFLKIMFSYNNKELIINETVPNRFSPKSPDKAHLNLHINSLELGDSAVYFCASSQRDGAAFFGQGTRLTVV.

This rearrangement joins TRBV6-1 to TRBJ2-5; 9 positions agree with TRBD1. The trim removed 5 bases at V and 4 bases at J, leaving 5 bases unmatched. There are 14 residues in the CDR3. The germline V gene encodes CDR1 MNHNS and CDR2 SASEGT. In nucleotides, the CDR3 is TGTGCCAGCAGTCCCGGGACAGGGTCAGAGACCCAGTACTTC. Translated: CASSPGTGSETQYF.

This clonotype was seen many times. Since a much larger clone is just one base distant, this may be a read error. CDR3 residues: CASIWSGRALAGEPFF. CDR3 DNA sequence: TGTGCCAGCATTTGGAGCGGGAGGGCCCTCGCCGGGGAGCCGTTTTTT. The J gene is TRBJ2-2, the V gene TRBV6-5, with TRBD2 matching over 10 bases. There are 16 residues in the CDR3. In germline, CDR1 is MNHEY, CDR2 SVGAGI.

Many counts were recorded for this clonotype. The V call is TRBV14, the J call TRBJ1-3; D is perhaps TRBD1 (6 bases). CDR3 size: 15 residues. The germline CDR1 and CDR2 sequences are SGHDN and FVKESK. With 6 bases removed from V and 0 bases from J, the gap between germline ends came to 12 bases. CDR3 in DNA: TGTGCCAGCAGTGAACAGGGTAACTCTGGAAACACCATATATTTT. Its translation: CASSEQGNSGNTIYF. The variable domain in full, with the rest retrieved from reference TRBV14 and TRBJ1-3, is EAGVTQFPSHSVIEKGQTVTLRCDPISGHDNLYWYRRVMGKEIKFLLHFVKESKQDESGMPNNRFLAERTGGTYSTLKVQPAELEDSGVYFCASSEQGNSGNTIYFGEGSWLTVV.

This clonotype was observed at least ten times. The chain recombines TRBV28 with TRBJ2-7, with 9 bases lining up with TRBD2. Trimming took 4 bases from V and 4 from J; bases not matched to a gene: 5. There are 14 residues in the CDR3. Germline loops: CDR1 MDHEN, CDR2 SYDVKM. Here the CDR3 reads CASSSPSGVYEQYF. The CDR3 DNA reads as TGTGCCAGCAGTTCTCCTAGCGGGGTGTACGAGCAGTACTTC.

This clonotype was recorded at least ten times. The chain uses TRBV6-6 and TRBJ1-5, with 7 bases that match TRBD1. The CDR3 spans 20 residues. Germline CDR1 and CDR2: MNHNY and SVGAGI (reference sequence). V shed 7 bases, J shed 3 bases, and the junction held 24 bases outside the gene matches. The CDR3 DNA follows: TGTGCCAGCACATCCTCGGGAAGACACTACAGGGGAAATGCCAATCAGCCCCAGCATTTT. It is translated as CASTSSGRHYRGNANQPQHF.

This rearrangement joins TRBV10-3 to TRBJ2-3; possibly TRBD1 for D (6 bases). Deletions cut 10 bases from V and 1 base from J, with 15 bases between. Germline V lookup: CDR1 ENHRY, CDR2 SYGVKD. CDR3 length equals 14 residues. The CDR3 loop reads CATFYRVRTDTQYF. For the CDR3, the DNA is TGTGCCACCTTCTACAGGGTACGCACAGATACGCAGTATTTT.

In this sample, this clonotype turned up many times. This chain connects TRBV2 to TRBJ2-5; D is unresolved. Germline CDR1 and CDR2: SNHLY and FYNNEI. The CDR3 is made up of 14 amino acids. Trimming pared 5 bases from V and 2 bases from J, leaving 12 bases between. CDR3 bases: TGTGCCAGCAGTACTACCCGAGCACAAGAGACCCAGTACTTC. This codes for CASSTTRAQETQYF.

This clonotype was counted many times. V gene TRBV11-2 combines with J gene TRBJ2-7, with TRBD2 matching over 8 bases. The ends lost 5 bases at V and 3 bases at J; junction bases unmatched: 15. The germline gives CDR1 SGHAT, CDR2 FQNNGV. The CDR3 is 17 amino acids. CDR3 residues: CASSPRVSSGRVYEQYF. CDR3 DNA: TGTGCCAGCAGCCCTCGAGTATCGAGCGGGAGAGTCTACGAGCAGTACTTC.

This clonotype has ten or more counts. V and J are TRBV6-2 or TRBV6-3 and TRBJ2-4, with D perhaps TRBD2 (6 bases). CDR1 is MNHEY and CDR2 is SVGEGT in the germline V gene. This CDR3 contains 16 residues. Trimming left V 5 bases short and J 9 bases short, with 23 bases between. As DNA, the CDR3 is TGTGCCAGCAGTCTACAGCCCTCCGGGACTCCATCCATTCAGTACTTC. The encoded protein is CASSLQPSGTPSIQYF.

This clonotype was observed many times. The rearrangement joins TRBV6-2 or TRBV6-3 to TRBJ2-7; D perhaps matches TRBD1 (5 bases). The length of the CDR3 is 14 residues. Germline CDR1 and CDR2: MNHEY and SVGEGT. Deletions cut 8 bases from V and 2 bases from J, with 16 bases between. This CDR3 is CASGQDSSPYEQYF. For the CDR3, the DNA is TGTGCCAGCGGCCAAGACAGTTCGCCCTACGAGCAGTACTTC.

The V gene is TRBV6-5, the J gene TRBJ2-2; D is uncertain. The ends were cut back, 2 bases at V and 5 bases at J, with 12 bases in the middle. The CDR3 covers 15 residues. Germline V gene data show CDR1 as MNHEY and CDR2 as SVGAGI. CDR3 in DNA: TGTGCCAGCAGTTACCCCCTCGTATCGACCGGGGAGCTGTTTTTT. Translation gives CASSYPLVSTGELFF.

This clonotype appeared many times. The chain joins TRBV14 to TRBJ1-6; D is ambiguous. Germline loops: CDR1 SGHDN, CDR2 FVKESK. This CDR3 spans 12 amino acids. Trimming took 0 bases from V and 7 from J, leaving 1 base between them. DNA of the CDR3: TGTGCCAGCAGCCAAGAAAATTCACCCCTCCACTTT. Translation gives CASSQENSPLHF.

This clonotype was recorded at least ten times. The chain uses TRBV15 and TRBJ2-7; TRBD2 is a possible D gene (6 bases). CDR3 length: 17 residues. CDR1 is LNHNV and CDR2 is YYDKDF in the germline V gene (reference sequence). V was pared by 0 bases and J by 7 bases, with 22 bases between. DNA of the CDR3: TGTGCCACCAGCAGAGATCTAGTGGCCACCCGACTAGGAGAGCAGTACTTC. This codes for CATSRDLVATRLGEQYF.

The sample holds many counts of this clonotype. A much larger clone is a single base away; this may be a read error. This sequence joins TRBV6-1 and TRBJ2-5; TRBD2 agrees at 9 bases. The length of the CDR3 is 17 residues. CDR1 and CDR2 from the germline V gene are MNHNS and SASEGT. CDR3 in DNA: TGTGCCGGCAGTGAAGGGCTACGGACTAGCGCCCTGGAGACCCAGTACTTC. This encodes CAGSEGLRTSALETQYF.

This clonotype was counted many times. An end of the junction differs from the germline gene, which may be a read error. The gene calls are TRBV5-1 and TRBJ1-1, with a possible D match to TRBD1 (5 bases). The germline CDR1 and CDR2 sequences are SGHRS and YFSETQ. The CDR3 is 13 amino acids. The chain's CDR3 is CTSSLGGETEAFF. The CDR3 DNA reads TGCACCAGCAGCTTGGGAGGGGAGACTGAAGCTTTCTTT.